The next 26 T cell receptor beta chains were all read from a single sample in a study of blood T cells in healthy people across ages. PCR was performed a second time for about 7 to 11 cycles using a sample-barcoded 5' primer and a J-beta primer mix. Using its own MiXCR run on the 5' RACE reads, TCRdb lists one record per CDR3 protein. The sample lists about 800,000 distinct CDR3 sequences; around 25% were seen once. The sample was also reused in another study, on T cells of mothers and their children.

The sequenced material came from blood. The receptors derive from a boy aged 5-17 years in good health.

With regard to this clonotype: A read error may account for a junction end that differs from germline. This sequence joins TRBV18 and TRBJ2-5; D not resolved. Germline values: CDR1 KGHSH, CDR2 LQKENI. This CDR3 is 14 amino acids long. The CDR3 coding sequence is TGTACCAGCTCACCACCGGCGGTTCAAGAGACCCAGTACTTC. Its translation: CTSSPPAVQETQYF.

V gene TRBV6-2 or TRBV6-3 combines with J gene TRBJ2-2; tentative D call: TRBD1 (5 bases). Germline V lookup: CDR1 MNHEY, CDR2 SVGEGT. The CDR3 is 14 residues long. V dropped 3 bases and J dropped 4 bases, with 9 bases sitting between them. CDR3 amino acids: CASSYAGPTGELFF. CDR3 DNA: TGTGCCAGCAGTTATGCAGGGCCCACCGGGGAGCTGTTTTTT.

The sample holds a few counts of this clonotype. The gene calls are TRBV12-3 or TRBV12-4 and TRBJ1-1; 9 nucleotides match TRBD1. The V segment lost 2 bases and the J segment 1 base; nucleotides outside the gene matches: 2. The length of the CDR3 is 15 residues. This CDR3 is CASSLQQGANTEAFF. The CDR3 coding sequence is TGTGCCAGCAGTTTACAACAGGGGGCGAACACTGAAGCTTTCTTT.

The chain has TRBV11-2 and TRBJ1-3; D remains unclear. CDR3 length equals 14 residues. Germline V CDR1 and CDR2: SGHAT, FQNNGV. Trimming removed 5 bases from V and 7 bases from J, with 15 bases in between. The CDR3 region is CASSELSWSNTIYF. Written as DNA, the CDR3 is TGTGCCAGCAGCGAATTATCATGGTCCAACACCATATATTTT.

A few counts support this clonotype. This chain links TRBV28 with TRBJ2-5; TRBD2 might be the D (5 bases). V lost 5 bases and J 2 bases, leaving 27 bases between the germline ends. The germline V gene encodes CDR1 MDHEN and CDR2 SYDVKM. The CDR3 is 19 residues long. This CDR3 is CASSLLGRLETRIQETQYF. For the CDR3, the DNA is TGTGCCAGCAGTCTCCTCGGGCGCCTGGAAACTAGGATACAAGAGACCCAGTACTTC.

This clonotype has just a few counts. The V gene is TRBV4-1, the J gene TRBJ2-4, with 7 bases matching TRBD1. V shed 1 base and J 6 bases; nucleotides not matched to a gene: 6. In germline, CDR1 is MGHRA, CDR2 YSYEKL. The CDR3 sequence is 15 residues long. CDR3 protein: CASSQVSAGGNIQYF. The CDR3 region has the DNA TGCGCCAGCAGCCAAGTTTCGGCAGGGGGAAACATTCAGTACTTC.

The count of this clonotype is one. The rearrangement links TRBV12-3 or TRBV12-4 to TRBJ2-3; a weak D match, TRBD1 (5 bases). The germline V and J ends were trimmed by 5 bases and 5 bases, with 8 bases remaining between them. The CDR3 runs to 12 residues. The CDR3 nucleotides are TGTGCCAGCAGTGTCCAGGGAGATACGCAGTATTTT. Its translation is CASSVQGDTQYF.

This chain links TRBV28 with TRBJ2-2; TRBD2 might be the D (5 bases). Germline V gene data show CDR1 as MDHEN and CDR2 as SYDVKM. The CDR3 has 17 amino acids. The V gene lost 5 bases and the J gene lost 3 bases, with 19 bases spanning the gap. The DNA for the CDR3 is TGTGCCAGCAGTACCCTTCTAAGTCGGACTTACACCGGGGAGCTGTTTTTT. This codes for CASSTLLSRTYTGELFF.

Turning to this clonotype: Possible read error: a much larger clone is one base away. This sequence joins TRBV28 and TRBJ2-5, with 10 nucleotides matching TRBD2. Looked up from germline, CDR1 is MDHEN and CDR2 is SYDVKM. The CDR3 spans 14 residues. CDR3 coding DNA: TGTGCCAGCAGTTTTCTAGCGGGGGTCGGGACCCGGTACTTC. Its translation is CASSFLAGVGTRYF. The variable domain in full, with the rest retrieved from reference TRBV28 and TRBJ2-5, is DVKVTQSSRYLVKRTGEKVFLECVQDMDHENMFWYRQDPGLGLRLIYFSYDVKMKEKGDIPEGYSVSREKKERFSLILESASTNQTSMYLCASSFLAGVGTRYFGPGTRLLVL.

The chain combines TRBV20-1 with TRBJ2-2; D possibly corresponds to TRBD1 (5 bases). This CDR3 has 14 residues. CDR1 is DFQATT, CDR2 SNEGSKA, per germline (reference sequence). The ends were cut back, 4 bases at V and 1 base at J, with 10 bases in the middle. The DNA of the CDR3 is TGCAGTGCTAACTACAGGATGAACACCGGGGAGCTGTTTTTT. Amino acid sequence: CSANYRMNTGELFF.

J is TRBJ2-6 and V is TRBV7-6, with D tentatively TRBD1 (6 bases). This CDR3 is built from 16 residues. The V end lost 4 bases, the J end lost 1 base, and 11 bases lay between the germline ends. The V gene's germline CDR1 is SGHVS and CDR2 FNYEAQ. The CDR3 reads CASSSDRRSGANVLTF. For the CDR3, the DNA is TGTGCCAGCAGCTCAGACAGGCGGTCTGGGGCCAACGTCCTGACTTTC.

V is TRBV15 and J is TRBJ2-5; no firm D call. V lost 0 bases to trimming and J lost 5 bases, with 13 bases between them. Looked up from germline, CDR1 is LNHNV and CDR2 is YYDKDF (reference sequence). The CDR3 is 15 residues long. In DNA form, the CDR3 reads TGTGCCACCAGCAGAGATAAGGGCCTTTGGGAGACCCAGTACTTC. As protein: CATSRDKGLWETQYF.

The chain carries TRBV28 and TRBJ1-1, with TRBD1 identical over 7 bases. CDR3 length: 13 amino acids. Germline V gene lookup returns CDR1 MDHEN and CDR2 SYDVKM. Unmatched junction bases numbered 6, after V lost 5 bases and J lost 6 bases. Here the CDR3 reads CASSPQGGAEAFF. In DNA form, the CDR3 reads TGTGCCAGCAGTCCGCAGGGGGGGGCTGAAGCTTTCTTT. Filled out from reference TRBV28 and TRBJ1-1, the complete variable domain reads DVKVTQSSRYLVKRTGEKVFLECVQDMDHENMFWYRQDPGLGLRLIYFSYDVKMKEKGDIPEGYSVSREKKERFSLILESASTNQTSMYLCASSPQGGAEAFFGQGTRLTVV.

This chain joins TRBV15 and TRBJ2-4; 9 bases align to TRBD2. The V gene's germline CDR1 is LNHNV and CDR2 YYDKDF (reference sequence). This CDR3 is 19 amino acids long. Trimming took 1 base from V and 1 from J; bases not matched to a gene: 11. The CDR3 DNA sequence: TGTGCCACCAGCAGAGGGGGGACTAGCCAGGGTTCGGCCAAAAACATTCAGTACTTC. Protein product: CATSRGGTSQGSAKNIQYF.

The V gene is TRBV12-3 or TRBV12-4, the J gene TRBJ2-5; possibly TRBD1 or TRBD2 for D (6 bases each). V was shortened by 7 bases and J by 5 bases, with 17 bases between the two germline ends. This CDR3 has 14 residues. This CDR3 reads CASNLSGAGETQYF. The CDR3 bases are TGTGCCAGCAATCTATCGGGGGCCGGGGAGACCCAGTACTTC.

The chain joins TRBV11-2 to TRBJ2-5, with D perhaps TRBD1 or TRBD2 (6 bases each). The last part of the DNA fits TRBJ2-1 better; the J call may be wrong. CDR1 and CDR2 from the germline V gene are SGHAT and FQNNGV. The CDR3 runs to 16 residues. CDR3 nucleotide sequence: TGTGCCAGCAGCTTAGCACAGGGACTCTTCACCAATGAGCAGTTCTTC. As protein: CASSLAQGLFTNEQFF.

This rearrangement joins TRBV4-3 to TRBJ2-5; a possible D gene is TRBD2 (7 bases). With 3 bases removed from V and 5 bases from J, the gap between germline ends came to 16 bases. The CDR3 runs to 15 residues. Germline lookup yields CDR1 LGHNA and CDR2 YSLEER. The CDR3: CASSQLSGGPETQYF. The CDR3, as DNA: TGCGCCAGCAGCCAGCTGTCCGGGGGGCCGGAGACCCAGTACTTC.

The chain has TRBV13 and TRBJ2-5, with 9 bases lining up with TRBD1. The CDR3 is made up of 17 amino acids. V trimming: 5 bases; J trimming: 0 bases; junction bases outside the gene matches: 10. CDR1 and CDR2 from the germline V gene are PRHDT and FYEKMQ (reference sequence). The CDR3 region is CASSTLGDRDNQETQYF. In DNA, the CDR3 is TGTGCCAGCAGCACCCTGGGGGACAGGGATAACCAAGAGACCCAGTACTTC.

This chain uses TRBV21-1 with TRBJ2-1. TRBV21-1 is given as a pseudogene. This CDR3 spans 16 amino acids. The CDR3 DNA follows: TGTGCCAGCAGCAAAGGGAAGCGGGAGTCTTTCAATGAGCAGTTCTTC. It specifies CASSKGKRESFNEQFF.

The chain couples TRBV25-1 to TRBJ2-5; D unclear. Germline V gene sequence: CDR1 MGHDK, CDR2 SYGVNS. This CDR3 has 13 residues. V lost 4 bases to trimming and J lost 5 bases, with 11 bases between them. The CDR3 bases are TGTGCCAGCAGTGGCGACAATGGGGAGACCCAGTACTTC. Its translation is CASSGDNGETQYF.

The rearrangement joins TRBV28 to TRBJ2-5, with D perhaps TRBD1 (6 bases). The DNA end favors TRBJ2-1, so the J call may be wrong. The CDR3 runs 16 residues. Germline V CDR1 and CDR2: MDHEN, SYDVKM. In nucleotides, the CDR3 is TGTGCCAGCAGTCAATACCCGGACAGCCCCTACAATGAGCAGTTCTTC. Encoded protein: CASSQYPDSPYNEQFF.

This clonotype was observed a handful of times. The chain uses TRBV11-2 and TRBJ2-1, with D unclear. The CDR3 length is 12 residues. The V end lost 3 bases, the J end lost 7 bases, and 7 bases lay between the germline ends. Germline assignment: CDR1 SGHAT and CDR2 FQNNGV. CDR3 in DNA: TGTGCCAGCAGCTTTATTCGGAATGAGCAGTTCTTC. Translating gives CASSFIRNEQFF.

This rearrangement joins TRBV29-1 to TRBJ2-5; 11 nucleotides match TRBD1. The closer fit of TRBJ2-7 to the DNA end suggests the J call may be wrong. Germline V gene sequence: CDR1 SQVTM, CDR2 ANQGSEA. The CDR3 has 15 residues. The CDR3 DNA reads TGCAGCGTTGAAGCCGGACAGGGGGCCCTCTACGAGCAGTACTTC. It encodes CSVEAGQGALYEQYF.

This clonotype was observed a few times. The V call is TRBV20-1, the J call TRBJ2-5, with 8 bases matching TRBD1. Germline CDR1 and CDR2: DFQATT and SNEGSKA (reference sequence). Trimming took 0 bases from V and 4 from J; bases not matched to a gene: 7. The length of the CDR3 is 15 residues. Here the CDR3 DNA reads TGCAGTGCTAGAGAGGCGTCCAGGGGGCTAGAGACCCAGTACTTC. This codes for CSAREASRGLETQYF.

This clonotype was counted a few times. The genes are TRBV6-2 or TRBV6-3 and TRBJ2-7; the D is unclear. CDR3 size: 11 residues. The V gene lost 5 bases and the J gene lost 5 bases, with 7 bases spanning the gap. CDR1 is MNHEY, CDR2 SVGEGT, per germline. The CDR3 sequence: CASSQRNEQYF. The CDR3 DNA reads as TGTGCCAGCAGTCAGAGAAACGAGCAGTACTTC.

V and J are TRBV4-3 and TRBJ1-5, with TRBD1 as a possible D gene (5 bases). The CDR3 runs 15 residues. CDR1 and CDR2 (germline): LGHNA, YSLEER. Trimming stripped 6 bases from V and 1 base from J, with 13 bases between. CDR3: CASSPEAGSNQPQHF. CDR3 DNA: TGCGCCAGCAGTCCTGAGGCAGGGAGCAATCAGCCCCAGCATTTT.